The sequence of this T cell receptor beta chain was determined in a study of blood T cell repertoires in COVID-19. Overall study: Samples representing acute and convalescent COVID-19 were sourced from the United States, Italy and Spain. Nucleic acid was either cDNA or gDNA, and it came from T cells, B-cell-depleted T cells, or PBMCs.

Germline CDR1 and CDR2: SEHNR and FQNEAQ (reference sequence). V was shortened by 5 bases and J by 9 bases, with 11 bases between the two germline ends. The CDR3 is 11 residues long. Methods used by the authors: Amplified reference gene primers provided the basis for estimating nucleated cell counts. Profiled with immunoSEQ multiplex PCR; TCRdb holds only in-frame clones, not every one. That table furnishes V, J and clone size, whereas the DNA furnished D and trimming. There are about 150,000 clones in the sample; 90% to 95% occur only once, and approximately 0.5% lies in the top ten. The chain carries TRBV7-9 and TRBJ2-7; maybe TRBD1 (5 bases). The material sequenced was peripheral blood. The origin of this receptor is a man aged 50-59 years with acute or convalescent COVID-19. The CDR3, as DNA: TGTGCCAGCAGCGTCCGCGACAGGCAGTACTTC. It specifies CASSVRDRQYF.